This T cell receptor (beta chain) was profiled in a study of cytomegalovirus exposure and HLA in healthy donors. Overall study results and limits: In vitro data verified three CMV-associated chains as specific for CMV antigens. The authors listed 180 or so TCR beta chains as cytomegalovirus-associated.

To note about this clone: Antigen unknown.

The CDR3 is 16 residues long. V dropped 4 bases and J dropped 5; count of bases not matched to a gene: 10. Sequenced by immunoSEQ multiplex PCR; TCRdb stores in-frame clones only, minus some. Among under 400,000 clones, about nine tenths were seen once, and the ten largest hold over 0.75%. This rearrangement joins TRBV5-3 to TRBJ2-7; 12 positions agree with TRBD2. TRBV5-3 is an open reading frame whose function is uncertain. The sequence derives from a young woman in good health and CMV-seronegative. Sample: PBMCs. CDR3 sequence reads: CARSPGLAGSVHEQYF. CDR3 DNA sequence: TGTGCCAGAAGCCCAGGACTAGCGGGGTCGGTCCACGAGCAGTACTTC.